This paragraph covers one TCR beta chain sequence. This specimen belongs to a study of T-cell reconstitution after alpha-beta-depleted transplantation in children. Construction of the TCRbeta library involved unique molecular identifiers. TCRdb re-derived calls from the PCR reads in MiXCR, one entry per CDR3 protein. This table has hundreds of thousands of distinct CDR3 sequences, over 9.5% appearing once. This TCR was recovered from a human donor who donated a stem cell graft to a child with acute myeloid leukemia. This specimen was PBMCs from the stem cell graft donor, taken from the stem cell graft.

CDR3 in DNA: TGTGCCTGCCCCAGACGGGGAACCTACGAGCAGTACTTC. This translates into CACPRRGTYEQYF. This chain joins TRBV30 and TRBJ2-7, with a tentative D call TRBD2 (5 bases). Trimming removed 6 bases at V and 2 bases at J, with 14 bases between. Germline values: CDR1 GTSNPN, CDR2 SVGIG (reference sequence). This CDR3 spans 13 amino acids.